The 18 T cell receptor beta chains below all came from one sample that was sequenced in a study of blood T cell repertoires in COVID-19. This table comes from immunoSEQ multiplex PCR, and its TCRdb copy is limited to in-frame clones, with some not included. The table lists under 400,000 clones, 85% to 90% of them singletons, with roughly 6.8% in the top ten. The specimen sequenced was peripheral blood. The receptors come from a young man with active or convalescent COVID-19.

The V and J genes are TRBV6-6 and TRBJ1-2; D gene uncertain. The CDR3 has 14 amino acids. Trimming took 6 bases from V and 4 from J, leaving 15 bases between them. Per the germline V gene, CDR1 is MNHNY and CDR2 is SVGAGI (reference sequence). In DNA form, the CDR3 reads TGTGCCAGCAGCTCAACGGGAACGTCCTATGGCTACACCTTC. It codes for CASSSTGTSYGYTF.

The chain links TRBV2 to TRBJ2-5, with TRBD2 identical over 8 bases. The CDR3 extends over 15 amino acids. Trimming removed 3 bases from V and 3 bases from J; junction bases left unmatched: 6. Per germline, CDR1 SNHLY and CDR2 FYNNEI. CDR3 sequence reads: CASSDRGRGEETQYF. CDR3 coding DNA: TGTGCCAGCAGTGACCGGGGGCGGGGGGAAGAGACCCAGTACTTC.

The chain is built from TRBV7-2 and TRBJ1-2; D is ambiguous. V was trimmed by 4 bases and J by 0 bases, leaving 12 bases between them. The germline gives CDR1 SGHTA, CDR2 FQGNSA. The CDR3 covers 15 residues. CDR3 DNA: TGTGCCAGCAGCTCCCAAACCGGGACTAACTATGGCTACACCTTC. It yields the protein CASSSQTGTNYGYTF.

The V gene is TRBV9, the J gene TRBJ2-5, with TRBD2 as a possible D gene (6 bases). Trimming cost V 3 bases and J 5 bases, with 14 bases left between them. In germline, CDR1 is SGDLS, CDR2 YYNGEE. The CDR3 is 14 residues long. The CDR3 nucleotides read TGTGCCAGCAGCGCCTCCCGCGGGGTGGAGACCCAGTACTTC. Its translation: CASSASRGVETQYF.

CDR3 coding DNA: TGTGCCAGCTCACCAGGGGGCGAGCAGCCCCAGCATTTT. Its protein product is CASSPGGEQPQHF. This chain links TRBV18 with TRBJ1-5; D perhaps matches TRBD1 (6 bases). Germline CDR1 is KGHSH and CDR2 is LQKENI. The germline V and J ends were trimmed by 2 bases and 7 bases, with 9 bases remaining between them. The CDR3 has 13 amino acids.

The rearrangement joins TRBV5-1 to TRBJ2-5; the match to TRBD2 covers 7 bases. CDR1 SGHRS and CDR2 YFSETQ come from the germline V gene. The CDR3 length is 14 residues. Unmatched junction bases numbered 0, after V lost 0 bases and J lost 1 base. The CDR3 protein is CASSLAGGQETQYF. CDR3 nucleotides: TGCGCCAGCAGCTTGGCGGGGGGCCAAGAGACCCAGTACTTC.

This chain joins TRBV7-2 and TRBJ2-2; 8 bases are shared with TRBD2. Germline trimming cut 1 base from V and 5 bases from J; bases unmatched to any gene: 3. This CDR3 has 15 residues. Looked up from germline, CDR1 is SGHTA and CDR2 is FQGNSA. Written as DNA, the CDR3 is TGTGCCAGCAGCTTAGAAGGCGGGGGGACCGGGGAGCTGTTTTTT. Translated: CASSLEGGGTGELFF. The full variable domain, in which reference TRBV7-2 and TRBJ2-2 provide the parts outside the CDR3, is GAGVSQSPSNKVTEKGKDVELRCDPISGHTALYWYRQSLGQGLEFLIYFQGNSAPDKSGLPSDRFSAERTGGSVSTLTIQRTQQEDSAVYLCASSLEGGGTGELFFGEGSRLTVL.

The rearrangement joins TRBV11-3 to TRBJ2-2; 14 bases align to TRBD2. Germline CDR1 and CDR2: SGHNT and YENEEA. The trim removed 2 bases at V and 6 bases at J, leaving 11 bases unmatched. This CDR3 has 19 amino acids. The CDR3 here is CASSLTGGLAGAWSGELFF. CDR3 coding DNA: TGTGCCAGCAGCTTAACCGGGGGACTAGCGGGAGCCTGGTCCGGGGAGCTGTTTTTT.

The chain links TRBV9 to TRBJ2-3; TRBD1 agrees at 10 bases. The germline CDR1 and CDR2 sequences are SGDLS and YYNGEE. The CDR3 spans 16 residues. The J segment lost 3 bases and the V segment lost 3 bases, leaving 7 bases of the junction unmatched. This CDR3 reads CASSARQGAGTDTQYF. In DNA, the CDR3 is TGTGCCAGCAGCGCAAGACAGGGGGCGGGGACAGATACGCAGTATTTT.

Worth noting for this clone: Other DNA sequences in the same sample also yield this CDR3. DNA for the CDR3: TGCGCCAGCAGCCAAGGAACGGGGACCTACGAGCAGTACTTC. Residues: CASSQGTGTYEQYF. The rearrangement uses TRBV4-3 and TRBJ2-7, with D possibly matching TRBD2 (5 bases). V was cut by 1 base and J by 2 bases, with 9 bases left in between. The length of the CDR3 is 14 residues. The germline CDR1 and CDR2 sequences are LGHNA and YSLEER.

The chain recombines TRBV27 with TRBJ1-5, with 7 bases identical to TRBD1. The length of the CDR3 is 16 residues. Per germline, CDR1 MNHEY and CDR2 SMNVEV (reference sequence). V shed 5 bases, J shed 2 bases, and the junction held 9 bases outside the gene matches. CDR3 nucleotides: TGTGCCAGCAGTCCAAAACAGGGGATTGGCAATCAGCCCCAGCATTTT. This gives the protein CASSPKQGIGNQPQHF.

This sequence joins TRBV5-6 and TRBJ2-7, with unresolved D. This CDR3 contains 12 residues. Germline V gene data show CDR1 as SGHDT and CDR2 as YYEEEE. The CDR3 spells CANNSRSYEQYF. The CDR3 DNA is TGTGCTAATAACTCGCGCTCCTACGAGCAGTACTTC.

J is TRBJ1-1 and V is TRBV18, with 9 bases that match TRBD1. Germline V gene lookup returns CDR1 KGHSH and CDR2 LQKENI. V was pared by 4 bases and J by 10 bases, with 13 bases of the junction left unmatched. The CDR3 runs 15 residues. The CDR3 region is CASSLNEGDRDGAFF. The CDR3 bases are TGTGCCAGCTCACTCAACGAGGGGGACAGGGACGGAGCTTTCTTT.

As for this clone: The sample holds other DNA sequences that translate to the same CDR3. This rearrangement joins TRBV6-5 to TRBJ1-1, with D maybe TRBD1 (5 bases). The CDR3 is made up of 14 amino acids. V lost 2 bases to trimming and J lost 0 bases, with 7 bases between them. Germline V gene lookup returns CDR1 MNHEY and CDR2 SVGAGI. The CDR3: CASSYQGLNTEAFF. Written as DNA, the CDR3 is TGTGCCAGCAGTTACCAGGGTTTGAACACTGAAGCTTTCTTT.

For this clone: Germline and junction disagree at one end, which may indicate a read error. The chain links TRBV14 to TRBJ2-1; possible D gene TRBD1, 6 bases. The CDR3 sequence is 16 residues long. Looked up from germline, CDR1 is SGHDN and CDR2 is FVKESK. The CDR3 reads CASSQSVTGSFNEQFF. The CDR3 bases are TGTGCCAGCAGCCAATCTGTTACAGGGTCCTTCAATGAGCAGTTCTTC.

The rearrangement uses TRBV28 and TRBJ2-7; 8 positions agree with TRBD2. Germline CDR1 and CDR2: MDHEN and SYDVKM. With 11 bases clipped from V and 4 bases from J, the junction kept 10 bases outside the gene matches. The CDR3 contains 13 residues. The CDR3 DNA reads TGTGCCTGGAGGAAGCGGGGGACGTACGAGCAGTACTTC. Its protein is CAWRKRGTYEQYF.

The V and J genes are TRBV6-5 and TRBJ2-7; 8 bases align to TRBD1. With 3 bases clipped from V and 0 bases from J, the junction kept 7 bases outside the gene matches. Germline lookup yields CDR1 MNHEY and CDR2 SVGAGI. The CDR3 has 16 residues. This CDR3 is CASSYLRTGSSYEQYF. CDR3 nucleotide sequence: TGTGCCAGCAGTTATCTCCGGACAGGGAGCTCCTACGAGCAGTACTTC.

V usage is TRBV5-8 and J usage is TRBJ2-3; 7 positions match TRBD1. CDR1 and CDR2 from the germline V gene are SGHTS and YDEGEE. V lost 4 bases to trimming and J lost 4 bases; unmatched junction nucleotides: 9. CDR3 length: 15 residues. CDR3 in DNA: TGTGCCAGCAGCCCCGGGACAGAGGTCCCAGATACGCAGTATTTT. This translates into CASSPGTEVPDTQYF. Filled out from reference TRBV5-8 and TRBJ2-3, the complete variable domain reads EAGVTQSPTHLIKTRGQQATLRCSPISGHTSVYWYQQALGLGLQFLLWYDEGEERNRGNFPPRFSGRQFPNYSSELNVNALELEDSALYLCASSPGTEVPDTQYFGPGTRLTVL.